Below are 29 T cell receptor beta chains sequenced from a single sample in a study of early T cells in non-severe SARS-CoV-2 infection. MiXCR, run by TCRdb on the 5' RACE reads, gives a single entry per CDR3 protein. This sample has 59,000 or so distinct CDR3 sequences; over 9.5% occur once, and the top ten carry roughly 1.4%. The specimen was whole blood, collected at baseline. These receptors were obtained from an adult who was a healthcare worker with PCR-confirmed SARS-CoV-2 infection or an uninfected control (not recorded which).

The chain employs TRBV7-9 and TRBJ2-3; maybe TRBD1 (7 bases). The V and J ends lost 2 bases and 2 bases respectively, with 14 bases between them. The CDR3 consists of 16 residues. From germline, CDR1 is SEHNR and CDR2 FQNEAQ (reference sequence). DNA for the CDR3: TGTGCCAGCAGCTTAACAGGGGACTCTTACACAGATACGCAGTATTTT. Its translation: CASSLTGDSYTDTQYF.

In its sample, this clonotype was seen a few times. J is TRBJ1-2 and V is TRBV12-3 or TRBV12-4; D uncertain. V dropped 3 bases and J dropped 6 bases, with 5 bases sitting between them. The CDR3 runs to 11 residues. CDR3 bases: TGTGCCAGCAGTTTGAGGGATGGCTACACCTTC. It codes for CASSLRDGYTF.

The chain employs TRBV20-1 and TRBJ2-3, with 11 bases identical to TRBD2. CDR3 length equals 15 residues. V trimming: 0 bases; J trimming: 3 bases; junction bases outside the gene matches: 2. Germline V CDR1 and CDR2: DFQATT, SNEGSKA (reference sequence). CDR3 amino acids: CSARELAGATDTQYF. The CDR3 DNA follows: TGCAGTGCTAGAGAACTAGCGGGGGCAACAGATACGCAGTATTTT.

Only a few counts were recorded for this clonotype. The chain couples TRBV5-1 to TRBJ2-7; possible D gene TRBD1, 6 bases. Germline CDR1 SGHRS, CDR2 YFSETQ. The CDR3 extends over 14 amino acids. V was pared by 5 bases and J by 1 base, with 13 bases between. The CDR3 spells CASSSDSESYEQYF. The DNA of the CDR3 is TGCGCCAGCAGTTCGGACAGCGAGTCCTACGAGCAGTACTTC.

The chain combines TRBV6-2 or TRBV6-3 with TRBJ1-1; no reliable D call. The CDR3 length is 14 residues. The V end lost 2 bases, the J end lost 0 bases, and 7 bases lay between the germline ends. Germline V gene data show CDR1 as MNHEY and CDR2 as SVGEGT. CDR3 sequence (DNA): TGTGCCAGCAGTTACACAGCAATGAACACTGAAGCTTTCTTT. Encoded protein: CASSYTAMNTEAFF.

Only a few counts were recorded for this clonotype. This sequence joins TRBV20-1 and TRBJ2-2; D may be TRBD2 (6 bases). Trimming took off 0 bases at V and 5 bases at J, with 10 bases between the two ends. The CDR3 totals 14 residues. Germline CDR1 and CDR2: DFQATT and SNEGSKA (reference sequence). The CDR3 bases are TGCAGTGCTAGAGATCACGGGGGAACCGGGGAGCTGTTTTTT. Encoded protein: CSARDHGGTGELFF.

This clonotype has only a few counts. This rearrangement joins TRBV7-9 to TRBJ2-1; D might be TRBD2 (5 bases). The CDR3 extends over 15 amino acids. Trimming stripped 1 base from V and 7 bases from J, with 14 bases between. The germline V gene encodes CDR1 SEHNR and CDR2 FQNEAQ (reference sequence). CDR3 in amino acids: CASSLGAGLTNEQFF. The DNA for the CDR3 is TGTGCCAGCAGCTTAGGGGCCGGACTGACTAATGAGCAGTTCTTC.

This clonotype was observed a few times. The CDR3 region has the DNA TGTGCCAGCAGCTTATGGACCCACAATGAGCAGTTCTTC. As protein: CASSLWTHNEQFF. The V call is TRBV7-6, the J call TRBJ2-1; D not resolved. CDR3 length: 13 amino acids. V shed 2 bases and J shed 5 bases, with 7 bases lying between them. CDR1 is SGHVS and CDR2 is FNYEAQ in the germline V gene.

This clonotype was observed a handful of times. The J gene is TRBJ1-1, the V gene TRBV2; TRBD1 is a possible D gene (5 bases). The V end was cut by 7 bases, the J end by 2 bases, with 11 bases between. This CDR3 has 13 residues. Germline values: CDR1 SNHLY, CDR2 FYNNEI. In DNA form, the CDR3 reads TGTGCCAGCACCGAGGGACCAAACACTGAAGCTTTCTTT. Encoded protein: CASTEGPNTEAFF.

The V call is TRBV6-2 or TRBV6-3, the J call TRBJ2-1; D is undetermined. V lost 8 bases to trimming and J lost 10 bases, with 18 bases between them. CDR1 is MNHEY and CDR2 is SVGEGT in the germline V gene. This CDR3 is built from 13 residues. DNA of the CDR3: TGTGCCAGCCAAAATGGGCCCGCCGGGGAGCAGTTCTTC. Encoded protein: CASQNGPAGEQFF.

V usage is TRBV19 and J usage is TRBJ2-1; 13 bases match TRBD2. CDR3 length equals 17 residues. V lost 1 base to trimming and J lost 5 bases; unmatched junction nucleotides: 5. CDR1 and CDR2 (germline): LNHDA, SQIVND (reference sequence). The CDR3 nucleotides read TGTGCCAGTAGTATAGCCTCGACTAGCGGGGGGAACAATGAGCAGTTCTTC. Protein: CASSIASTSGGNNEQFF.

This clonotype has ten or more counts. The V gene is TRBV9, the J gene TRBJ2-7; D may be TRBD1 (6 bases). Trimming removed 3 bases at V and 2 bases at J, with 15 bases between. The germline gives CDR1 SGDLS, CDR2 YYNGEE. The CDR3 runs to 15 residues. CDR3 region: CASSAHPDRPYEQYF. DNA for the CDR3: TGTGCCAGCAGCGCGCATCCCGACAGGCCCTACGAGCAGTACTTC.

The chain couples TRBV11-2 to TRBJ2-7; D possibly matches TRBD1 or TRBD2 (5 bases each). Trimming took 1 base from V and 2 from J, leaving 12 bases between them. The CDR3 sequence is 15 residues long. Germline V CDR1 and CDR2: SGHAT, FQNNGV. CDR3 region: CASSLGGTPAYEQYF. The CDR3 DNA follows: TGTGCCAGCAGCTTAGGAGGGACGCCCGCCTACGAGCAGTACTTC.

This clonotype showed up many times. The chain joins TRBV27 to TRBJ1-1, with D possibly TRBD1 on 5 matching bases. This CDR3 spans 14 amino acids. Trimming pared 1 base from V and 1 base from J, leaving 7 bases between. Germline lookup yields CDR1 MNHEY and CDR2 SMNVEV (reference sequence). The CDR3 DNA follows: TGTGCCAGCAGTTTATTGGGGGAGAACACTGAAGCTTTCTTT. Protein sequence: CASSLLGENTEAFF.

This clonotype showed up just a few times. The J gene is TRBJ2-1, the V gene TRBV7-2; tentative D call: TRBD1 (5 bases). With 1 base removed from V and 6 bases from J, the gap between germline ends came to 10 bases. This CDR3 is 14 amino acids long. The germline V gene encodes CDR1 SGHTA and CDR2 FQGNSA. CDR3 DNA sequence: TGTGCCAGCAGCTTAGTGGCAGGGCCCAATGAGCAGTTCTTC. Translated: CASSLVAGPNEQFF.

The table lists this clonotype with many counts. Written as DNA, the CDR3 is TGTGCCAGCAGCGCTAGACCCGGGGCAACTAATGAAAAACTGTTTTTT. Residues: CASSARPGATNEKLFF. This sequence joins TRBV7-2 and TRBJ1-4; D remains unclear. This CDR3 has 16 amino acids. Germline CDR1 and CDR2: SGHTA and FQGNSA. V lost 5 bases and J 0 bases, leaving 13 bases between the germline ends.

This clonotype was counted only a few times. The chain carries TRBV20-1 and TRBJ2-1; the match to TRBD2 covers 7 bases. There are 13 residues in the CDR3. CDR1 and CDR2 from the germline V gene are DFQATT and SNEGSKA (reference sequence). J was trimmed by 5 bases and V by 4 bases; bases with no gene match: 5. The CDR3 is CSANSGTNNEQFF. The CDR3 bases are TGCAGTGCTAACAGCGGGACTAACAATGAGCAGTTCTTC.

A few counts support this clonotype. The V gene is TRBV6-5, the J gene TRBJ2-3; D might be TRBD2 (6 bases). The CDR3 is 15 amino acids. V was trimmed by 8 bases and J by 4 bases, leaving 19 bases between them. The germline gives CDR1 MNHEY, CDR2 SVGAGI. The chain's CDR3 is CASRPYGGPPDTQYF. CDR3 bases: TGTGCCAGCCGACCTTACGGAGGGCCCCCAGATACGCAGTATTTT.

This clonotype appeared a few times. This chain connects TRBV2 to TRBJ2-2; 10 nucleotides agree with TRBD2. V was pared by 4 bases and J by 7 bases, with 6 bases of the junction left unmatched. Germline V gene data show CDR1 as SNHLY and CDR2 as FYNNEI. This CDR3 region has 15 residues. Here the CDR3 DNA reads TGTGCCAGCAGTGCAAGCGGGGGGGCCCTCGGGGAGCTGTTTTTT. Residues: CASSASGGALGELFF.

This chain uses TRBV28 with TRBJ2-7; D not certain. The ends were cut back, 2 bases at V and 0 bases at J, with 8 bases in the middle. CDR1 is MDHEN and CDR2 is SYDVKM in the germline V gene. CDR3 length: 14 amino acids. The CDR3 here is CASSLRESSYEQYF. Here the CDR3 DNA reads TGTGCCAGCAGTTTAAGGGAAAGCTCCTACGAGCAGTACTTC.

Ten or more counts support this clonotype. V is TRBV20-1 and J is TRBJ1-4, with D tentatively TRBD1 (6 bases). Germline V lookup: CDR1 DFQATT, CDR2 SNEGSKA (reference sequence). Trimming removed 3 bases from V and 5 bases from J, with 13 bases in between. This CDR3 is built from 14 residues. CDR3 protein: CSASTGAENEKLFF. CDR3 DNA sequence: TGCAGTGCTAGTACGGGGGCGGAAAATGAAAAACTGTTTTTT.

The chain joins TRBV27 to TRBJ1-5; D gene unclear. Germline CDR1 reads MNHEY; CDR2 reads SMNVEV (reference sequence). CDR3 length: 13 amino acids. Trimming removed 5 bases at V and 3 bases at J, with 8 bases between. CDR3 coding DNA: TGTGCCAGCAGTGCGGGGTTCAATCAGCCCCAGCATTTT. Its protein product is CASSAGFNQPQHF.

This clonotype showed up just a few times. The chain links TRBV7-9 to TRBJ2-5; no clear D gene. V lost 5 bases to trimming and J lost 6 bases, with 13 bases between them. The germline V gene encodes CDR1 SEHNR and CDR2 FQNEAQ (reference sequence). The CDR3 loop spans 13 amino acids. The CDR3 bases are TGTGCCAGCAGCGGGGATCTTAGAAAGACCCAGTACTTC. Protein product: CASSGDLRKTQYF.

In this sample, this clonotype turned up many times. This sequence joins TRBV27 and TRBJ2-3; possibly TRBD1 for D (6 bases). V lost 4 bases to trimming and J lost 2 bases, with 13 bases between them. Germline assignment: CDR1 MNHEY and CDR2 SMNVEV (reference sequence). The CDR3 length is 15 residues. CDR3 sequence: CASSSGAGDTDTQYF. In DNA form, the CDR3 reads TGTGCCAGCAGTTCTGGCGCAGGGGACACAGATACGCAGTATTTT.

This clonotype was counted ten times or more. The chain combines TRBV7-2 with TRBJ2-1; a weak D match, TRBD2 (6 bases). V was cut by 5 bases and J by 4 bases, with 12 bases left in between. In germline, CDR1 is SGHTA, CDR2 FQGNSA. This CDR3 contains 14 residues. This CDR3 is CASSPGREYNEQFF. CDR3 DNA: TGTGCCAGCAGCCCGGGACGGGAGTACAATGAGCAGTTCTTC.

The chain joins TRBV4-3 to TRBJ2-3; D tentatively fits TRBD1 or TRBD2 (6 bases each). Germline V gene lookup returns CDR1 LGHNA and CDR2 YSLEER. The V end was cut by 0 bases, the J end by 5 bases, with 12 bases between. The CDR3 sequence is 15 residues long. DNA of the CDR3: TGCGCCAGCAGCCAAGATTGGGGGGCAATAGATACGCAGTATTTT. Protein product: CASSQDWGAIDTQYF.

In this sample, this clonotype turned up a few times. V is TRBV11-2 and J is TRBJ2-5; possibly TRBD2 for D (6 bases). The germline CDR1 and CDR2 sequences are SGHAT and FQNNGV. Trimming pared 1 base from V and 6 bases from J, leaving 9 bases between. This CDR3 spans 13 amino acids. This chain's CDR3 is CASSLALAKTQYF. As DNA, the CDR3 is TGTGCCAGCAGCTTAGCTCTAGCGAAGACCCAGTACTTC.

V is TRBV6-2 or TRBV6-3 and J is TRBJ2-1; D might be TRBD1 (5 bases). Germline V gene sequence: CDR1 MNHEY, CDR2 SVGEGT. There are 12 residues in the CDR3. V was shortened by 8 bases and J by 4 bases, with 9 bases between the two germline ends. DNA of the CDR3: TGTGCCAGCGCTTCAGGGTACAATGAGCAGTTCTTC. This sequence encodes CASASGYNEQFF.

The rearrangement uses TRBV7-2 and TRBJ2-3, with 13 bases matching TRBD2. Germline V CDR1 and CDR2: SGHTA, FQGNSA. The length of the CDR3 is 16 residues. Losses at the gene ends were 6 bases for V and 4 bases for J; bases not matched to a gene: 7. The chain's CDR3 is CASRTGTSGASDTQYF. In DNA, the CDR3 is TGTGCCAGCAGAACAGGGACTAGCGGGGCTTCAGATACGCAGTATTTT.